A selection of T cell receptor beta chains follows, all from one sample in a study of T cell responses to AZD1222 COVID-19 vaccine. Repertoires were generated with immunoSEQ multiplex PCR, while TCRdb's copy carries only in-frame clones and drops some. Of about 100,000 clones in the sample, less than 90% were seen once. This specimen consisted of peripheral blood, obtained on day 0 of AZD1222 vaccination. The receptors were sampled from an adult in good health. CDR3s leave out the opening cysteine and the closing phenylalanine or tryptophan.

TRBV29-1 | SVTGTESYEQY
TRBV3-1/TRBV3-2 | ASSSPGTSGSYEQY
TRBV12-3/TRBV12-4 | ASSRTANYGYT
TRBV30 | AWSSVRWVEYNSPLH
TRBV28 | ASSLTLGQQFNTAGDVNYGYT
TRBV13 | ASSPPLGGNEQF
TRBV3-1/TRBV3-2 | ASSHLLAGGVNEQF
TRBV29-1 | SVSLRGSGSGSYNEQF
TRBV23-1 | ASSQWPSGRAGETQY
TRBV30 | AWSPPGRRWSNQPQH
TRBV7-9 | ASRMEGNTEAF
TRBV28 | ATTSGTGLYYEQY
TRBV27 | ASSFGGRTTEAF
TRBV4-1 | ASSRTGGQPQH
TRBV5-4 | ASSLAAASSYNEQF
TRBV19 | ASNYRAEGANVLT
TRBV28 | ASSPADRNQPQH
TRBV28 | ASSWGGGNTIY